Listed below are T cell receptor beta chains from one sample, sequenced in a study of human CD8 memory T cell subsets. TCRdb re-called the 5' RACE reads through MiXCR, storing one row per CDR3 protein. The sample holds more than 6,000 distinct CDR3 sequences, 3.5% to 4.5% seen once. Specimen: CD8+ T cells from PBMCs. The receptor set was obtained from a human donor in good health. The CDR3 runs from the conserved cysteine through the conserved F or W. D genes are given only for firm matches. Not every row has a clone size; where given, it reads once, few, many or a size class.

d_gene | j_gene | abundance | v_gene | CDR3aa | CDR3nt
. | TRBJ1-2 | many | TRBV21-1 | CASSREPGQTLYGYTF | TGTGCCAGCAGCAGAGAACCGGGACAAACCCTTTATGGCTACACCTTC
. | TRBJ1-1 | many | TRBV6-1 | CASRPWGNALRANTEAFF | TGTGCCAGCAGACCGTGGGGCAATGCACTCAGGGCGAACACTGAAGCTTTCTTT
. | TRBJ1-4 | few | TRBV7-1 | CASSSLRAVNEKLFF | TGTGCCAGCAGTTCACTCAGGGCAGTTAATGAAAAACTGTTTTTT
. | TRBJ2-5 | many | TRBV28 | CASSLIWQQETQYF | TGTGCCAGCAGTTTAATCTGGCAACAAGAGACCCAGTACTTC
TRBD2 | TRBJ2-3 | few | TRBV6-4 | CASSETPGLADGGSTDTQYF | TGTGCCAGCAGTGAGACTCCGGGACTAGCGGATGGCGGGTCCACAGATACGCAGTATTTT
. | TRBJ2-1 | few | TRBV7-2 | CASSLQLWSRSYNEQFF | TGTGCCAGCAGCTTACAACTATGGAGCCGCTCCTACAATGAGCAGTTCTTC
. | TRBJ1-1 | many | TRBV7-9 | CASSLEGPEAFF | TGTGCCAGCAGCTTAGAGGGACCTGAAGCTTTCTTT
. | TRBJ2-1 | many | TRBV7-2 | CASSSAGVLHNEQFF | TGTGCCAGCAGCTCAGCCGGGGTTCTTCACAATGAGCAGTTCTTC
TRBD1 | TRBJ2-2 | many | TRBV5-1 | CASSLFRQGEVETGELFF | TGCGCCAGCAGCCTCTTTAGACAGGGAGAAGTCGAGACCGGGGAGCTGTTTTTT
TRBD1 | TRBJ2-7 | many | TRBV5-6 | CASSLAGQGFHEQYF | TGTGCCAGCAGCTTGGCCGGACAGGGTTTCCACGAGCAGTACTTC
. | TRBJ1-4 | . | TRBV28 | CASSLEEAGYNEKLFF | TGTGCCAGCAGTTTAGAGGAGGCAGGTTATAATGAAAAACTGTTTTTT
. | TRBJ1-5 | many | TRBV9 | CASSSPGGDQPQHF | TGTGCCAGCAGCTCCCCCGGGGGCGATCAGCCCCAGCATTTT
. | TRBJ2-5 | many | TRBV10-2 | CASSGLEQETQYF | TGCGCCAGCAGTGGACTGGAACAAGAGACCCAGTACTTC
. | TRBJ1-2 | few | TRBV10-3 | CAISESTREHGYTF | TGTGCCATCAGTGAATCGACCAGGGAGCATGGCTACACCTTC
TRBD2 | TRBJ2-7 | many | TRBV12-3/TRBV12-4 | CASSSAPAGGPGYEQYF | TGTGCCAGCAGTTCAGCTCCAGCGGGAGGGCCCGGCTACGAGCAGTACTTC
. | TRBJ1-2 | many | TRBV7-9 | CASSLGPRGHYGYTF | TGTGCCAGCAGCTTAGGTCCCAGGGGCCACTATGGCTACACCTTC
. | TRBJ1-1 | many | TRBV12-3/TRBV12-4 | CASSFSGTEAFF | TGTGCCAGCAGTTTCTCCGGCACTGAAGCTTTCTTT
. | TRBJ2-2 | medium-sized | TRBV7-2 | CASSSKAGELFF | TGTGCCAGCAGCTCTAAAGCCGGGGAGCTGTTTTTT
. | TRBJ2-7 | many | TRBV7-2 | CASSPALFAEQYF | TGTGCCAGCAGCCCGGCCTTGTTCGCCGAGCAGTACTTC
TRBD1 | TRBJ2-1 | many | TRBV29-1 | CSVAPGQLDYNEQFF | TGCAGCGTGGCTCCGGGACAGCTTGACTACAATGAGCAGTTCTTC
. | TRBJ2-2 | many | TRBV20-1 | CSARAALLGDTGELFF | TGCAGTGCTAGAGCCGCCCTCCTAGGGGACACCGGGGAGCTGTTTTTT